These 14 T cell receptor beta chains originate from one sample sequenced in a study of T cells in Graves' hyperthyroidism and ophthalmopathy. Amplified TCR beta CDR3 regions came from RNA transcripts. A set of HTBI primers served as the primers for a first-round RT-PCR of the TCR CDR3. TCRdb called the multiplex PCR reads again in MiXCR, with one record for every CDR3 protein. The profile shows about 530,000 distinct CDR3 sequences, about 15% of them singletons. Sequencing was performed on blood. Receptors originate from a woman aged 18-29 years with Graves' ophthalmopathy.

The V gene is TRBV7-9, the J gene TRBJ2-1; D is unresolved. The ends were cut back, 7 bases at V and 0 bases at J, with 19 bases in the middle. Germline V lookup: CDR1 SEHNR, CDR2 FQNEAQ (reference sequence). CDR3 length equals 17 residues. The CDR3 loop is CASTNPEARSSYNEQFF. CDR3 DNA: TGTGCCAGCACCAACCCCGAGGCTAGGAGCTCCTACAATGAGCAGTTCTTC.

The gene calls are TRBV13 and TRBJ2-7, with TRBD2 matching 8 bases. V shed 5 bases, J shed 4 bases, and the junction held 13 bases outside the gene matches. The CDR3 has 16 residues. Germline loops: CDR1 PRHDT, CDR2 FYEKMQ (reference sequence). DNA of the CDR3: TGTGCCAGCAGCGCAACCGTACTAGCGGAAAGATACGAGCAGTACTTC. Translating gives CASSATVLAERYEQYF.

This clonotype was seen at least ten times. The chain links TRBV30 to TRBJ1-5; 8 bases are shared with TRBD1. Germline V gives CDR1 GTSNPN, CDR2 SVGIG (reference sequence). V trimming: 5 bases; J trimming: 0 bases; junction bases outside the gene matches: 3. The CDR3 consists of 14 residues. The CDR3: CAWGQGSSNQPQHF. The CDR3 DNA sequence: TGTGCCTGGGGACAGGGAAGTAGCAATCAGCCCCAGCATTTT.

This clonotype was found many times. This rearrangement joins TRBV28 to TRBJ2-2; weak D call: TRBD1 (6 bases). V gave up 5 bases and J gave up 4 bases, with 17 bases separating them. The germline V gene has CDR1 MDHEN and CDR2 SYDVKM. The length of the CDR3 is 16 residues. The CDR3 reads CASSHQLGQTTGELFF. CDR3 DNA: TGTGCCAGCAGTCACCAACTAGGACAGACCACCGGGGAGCTGTTTTTT.

The chain has TRBV6-1 and TRBJ2-1; 7 nucleotides match TRBD1. Germline values: CDR1 MNHNS, CDR2 SASEGT. V lost 8 bases and J lost 4; bases outside the gene matches: 8. The CDR3 contains 14 residues. CDR3 bases: TGTGCCAGCCCCCCTCAGGGACAGTACAATGAGCAGTTCTTC. This encodes CASPPQGQYNEQFF.

This clonotype was counted between two and nine times. The chain combines TRBV6-2 or TRBV6-3 with TRBJ2-1; 8 bases agree with TRBD2. V lost 6 bases and J lost 2; bases outside the gene matches: 6. The CDR3 is made up of 15 amino acids. Germline CDR1 is MNHEY and CDR2 is SVGEGT. This chain's CDR3 is CASRQSGSTYNEQFF. In DNA form, the CDR3 reads TGTGCCAGCAGACAGAGCGGGAGCACCTACAATGAGCAGTTCTTC.

This clonotype has just a few counts. V and J are TRBV6-2 or TRBV6-3 and TRBJ2-1; D assignment may be TRBD1 or TRBD2 (5 bases each). The CDR3 has 11 amino acids. Germline V lookup: CDR1 MNHEY, CDR2 SVGEGT. V shed 6 bases and J shed 15 bases, with 15 bases lying between them. CDR3 protein: CASSSPGRLFF. The CDR3 DNA reads TGTGCCAGCAGCTCACCGGGACGTCTGTTCTTC.

This clonotype was seen repeatedly, ten times or more. The rearrangement uses TRBV28 and TRBJ2-7; the D is unclear. CDR1 MDHEN and CDR2 SYDVKM come from the germline V gene. The CDR3 loop spans 12 amino acids. V lost 6 bases to trimming and J lost 4 bases, with 10 bases between them. The CDR3 loop is CASRSLQYEQYF. The CDR3 DNA sequence: TGTGCCAGCAGATCCCTCCAGTACGAGCAGTACTTC.

This clonotype came up a few times. This sequence joins TRBV4-3 and TRBJ1-2; maybe TRBD1 (6 bases). CDR1 is LGHNA and CDR2 is YSLEER in the germline V gene. Trimming left V 1 base short and J 7 bases short, with 19 bases between. The CDR3 loop spans 16 amino acids. The CDR3 bases are TGCGCCAGCAGCCAAGGGTGGGGGCAGGTTGGAGTTGGCTACACCTTC. Protein: CASSQGWGQVGVGYTF.

This clonotype was detected ten times or more. The chain employs TRBV11-2 and TRBJ1-3; TRBD1 is a possible D gene (6 bases). This CDR3 is built from 16 residues. The V gene lost 1 base and the J gene lost 4 bases, with 14 bases spanning the gap. The germline CDR1 and CDR2 sequences are SGHAT and FQNNGV. This chain's CDR3 is CASSLGASTGGNTIYF. CDR3 coding DNA: TGTGCCAGCAGCTTAGGGGCATCGACAGGAGGAAACACCATATATTTT.

The chain links TRBV5-1 to TRBJ2-5; 10 bases line up with TRBD2. CDR1 is SGHRS, CDR2 YFSETQ, per germline. With V trimmed by 0 bases and J by 5 bases, 7 bases remained unmatched. This CDR3 spans 16 amino acids. DNA of the CDR3: TGCGCCAGCAGCTTGGAACTAGCGGGGCGCCGGGAGACCCAGTACTTC. Residues: CASSLELAGRRETQYF.

This clonotype showed up just a few times. The chain links TRBV5-1 to TRBJ2-5; D is uncertain. Germline-derived CDR1 and CDR2 are SGHRS and YFSETQ. The germline V and J ends were trimmed by 0 bases and 1 base, with 13 bases remaining between them. The CDR3 runs to 16 residues. In DNA, the CDR3 is TGCGCCAGCAGCTTGGCCCCGGCAGGTCGCCAAGAGACCCAGTACTTC. Amino acids: CASSLAPAGRQETQYF.

This clonotype was observed at least ten times. This chain joins TRBV27 and TRBJ2-3; TRBD2 matches at 13 bases. The CDR3 spans 18 residues. The V segment lost 4 bases and the J segment 1 base; nucleotides outside the gene matches: 8. The germline V gene has CDR1 MNHEY and CDR2 SMNVEV (reference sequence). The CDR3 nucleotides are TGTGCCAGCAGTTACCGAGGGACTAGCGGGATAGGCACAGATACGCAGTATTTT. It translates to CASSYRGTSGIGTDTQYF.

This clonotype has only a few counts. This chain uses TRBV6-2 or TRBV6-3 with TRBJ2-5; TRBD2 agrees at 9 bases. Germline lookup yields CDR1 MNHEY and CDR2 SVGEGT. With V trimmed by 1 base and J by 3 bases, 3 bases remained unmatched. The CDR3 sequence is 15 residues long. For the CDR3, the DNA is TGTGCCAGCAGTTACTACGCGGGAGGGGAAGAGACCCAGTACTTC. Translated, it gives CASSYYAGGEETQYF.